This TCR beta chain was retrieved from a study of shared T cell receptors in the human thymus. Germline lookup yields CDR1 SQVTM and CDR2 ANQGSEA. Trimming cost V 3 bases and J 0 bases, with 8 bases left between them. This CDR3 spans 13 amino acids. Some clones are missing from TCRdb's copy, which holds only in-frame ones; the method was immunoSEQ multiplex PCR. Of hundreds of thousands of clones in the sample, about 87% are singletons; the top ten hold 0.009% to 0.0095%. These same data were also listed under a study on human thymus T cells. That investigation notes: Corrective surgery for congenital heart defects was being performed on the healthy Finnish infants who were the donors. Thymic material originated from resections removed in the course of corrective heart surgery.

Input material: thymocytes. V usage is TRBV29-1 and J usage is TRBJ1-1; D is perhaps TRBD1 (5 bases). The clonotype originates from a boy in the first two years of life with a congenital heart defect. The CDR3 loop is CSVDDRLNTEAFF. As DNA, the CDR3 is TGCAGCGTTGACGACAGATTGAACACTGAAGCTTTCTTT.